This TCR beta chain was identified during a study of shared clonotypes between healthy human individuals. The split of CD4+ cells yielded CD45RA+ naive and CD45RA-negative memory subsets. Deletions cut 6 bases from V and 1 base from J, with 13 bases between. The CDR3 has 15 residues. Germline V gene lookup returns CDR1 MNHEY and CDR2 SVGAGI. About this clone: Its target is not known.

The authors loaded around 200 ng DNA, 28,000 or so T cell genomes, into sorted-subset replicate PCRs. Here immunoSEQ multiplex PCR was the method, and the copy in TCRdb shows in-frame clones only, minus some. Of some 2,100,000 clones in the sample, approximately 94% were seen once. General observations from the study: Lower generation probabilities were found for non-shared clonotypes than for those shared by all four donors. Rarefaction exposed incomplete sorted-subset sequencing despite large depth.

This sequence originates from a man in his late teens or twenties in good health. The specimen sequenced was naive CD4+ T cells sorted from blood. Stated subset: CD45RA+ positively selected. V is TRBV6-5 and J is TRBJ1-5; TRBD1 might be the D (6 bases). The CDR3 here is CASSRGITSNQPQHF. CDR3 bases: TGTGCCAGCAGCAGGGGCATAACGAGCAATCAGCCCCAGCATTTT.